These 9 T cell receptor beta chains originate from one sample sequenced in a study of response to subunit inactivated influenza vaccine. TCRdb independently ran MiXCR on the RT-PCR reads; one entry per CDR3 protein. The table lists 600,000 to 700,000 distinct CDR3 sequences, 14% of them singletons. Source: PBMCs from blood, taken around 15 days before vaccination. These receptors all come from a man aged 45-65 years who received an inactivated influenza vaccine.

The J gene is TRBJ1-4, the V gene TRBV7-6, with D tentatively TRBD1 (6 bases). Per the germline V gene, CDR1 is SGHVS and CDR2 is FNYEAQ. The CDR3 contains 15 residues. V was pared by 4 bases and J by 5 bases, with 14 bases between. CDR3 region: CASSSIQGRNEKLFF. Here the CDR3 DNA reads TGTGCCAGCAGCTCGATACAGGGTCGGAATGAAAAACTGTTTTTT.

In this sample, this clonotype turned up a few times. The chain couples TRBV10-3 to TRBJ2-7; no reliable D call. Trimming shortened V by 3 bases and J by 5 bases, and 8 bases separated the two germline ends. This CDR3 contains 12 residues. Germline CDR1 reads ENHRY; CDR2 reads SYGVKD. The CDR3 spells CAISDAGDEQYF. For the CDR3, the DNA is TGTGCCATCAGTGACGCCGGAGACGAGCAGTACTTC.

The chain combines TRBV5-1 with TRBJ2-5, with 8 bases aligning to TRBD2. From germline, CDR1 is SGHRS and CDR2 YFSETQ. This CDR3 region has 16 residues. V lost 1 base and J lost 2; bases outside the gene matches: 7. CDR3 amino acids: CASSLLAGGLQETQYF. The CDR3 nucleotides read TGCGCCAGCAGCTTGTTGGCGGGAGGCCTACAAGAGACCCAGTACTTC.

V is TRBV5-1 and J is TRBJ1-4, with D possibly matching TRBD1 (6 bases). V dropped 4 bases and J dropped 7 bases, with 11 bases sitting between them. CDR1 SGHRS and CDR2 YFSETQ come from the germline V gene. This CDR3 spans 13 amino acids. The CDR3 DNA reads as TGCGCCAGCAGCGGGACAACGGGTGAAAAACTGTTTTTT. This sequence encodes CASSGTTGEKLFF.

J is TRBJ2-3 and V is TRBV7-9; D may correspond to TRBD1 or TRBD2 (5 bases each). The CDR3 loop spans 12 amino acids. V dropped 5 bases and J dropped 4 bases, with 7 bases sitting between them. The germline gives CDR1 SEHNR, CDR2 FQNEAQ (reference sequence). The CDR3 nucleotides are TGTGCCAGCAGCCGGGACGCAGATACGCAGTATTTT. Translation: CASSRDADTQYF.

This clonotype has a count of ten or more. CDR3 coding DNA: TGTGCCAGCATTCTAACAGGGAGAATCGGAGACACTGAAGCTTTCTTT. This sequence encodes CASILTGRIGDTEAFF. The chain joins TRBV28 to TRBJ1-1; TRBD1 is a possible D gene (6 bases). Deletions cut 7 bases from V and 3 bases from J, with 21 bases between. CDR3 size: 16 residues. Germline-derived CDR1 and CDR2 are MDHEN and SYDVKM.

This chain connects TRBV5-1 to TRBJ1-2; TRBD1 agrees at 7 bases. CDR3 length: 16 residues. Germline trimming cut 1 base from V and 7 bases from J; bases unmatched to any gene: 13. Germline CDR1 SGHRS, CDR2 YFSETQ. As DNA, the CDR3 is TGCGCCAGCAGCTTGATTACAGGGGCGGCGGCGGGTGGCTACACCTTC. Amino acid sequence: CASSLITGAAAGGYTF.

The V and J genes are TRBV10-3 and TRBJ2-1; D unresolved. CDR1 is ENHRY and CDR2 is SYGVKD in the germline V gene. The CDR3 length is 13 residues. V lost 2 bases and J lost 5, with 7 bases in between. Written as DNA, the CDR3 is TGTGCCATCAGTGAGACACCTGACAATGAGCAGTTCTTC. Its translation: CAISETPDNEQFF.

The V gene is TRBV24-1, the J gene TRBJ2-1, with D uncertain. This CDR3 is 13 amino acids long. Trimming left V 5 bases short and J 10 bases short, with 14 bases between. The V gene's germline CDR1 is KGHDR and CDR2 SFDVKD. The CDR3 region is CATSGGSLGEQFF. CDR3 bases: TGTGCCACCAGTGGAGGCAGCCTAGGGGAGCAGTTCTTC.